This T cell receptor (beta chain) was captured by sequencing in a study of graft-versus-host responses after intestinal transplantation. The V end lost 3 bases, the J end lost 2 bases, and 4 bases lay between the germline ends. This CDR3 region has 13 residues. Germline V lookup: CDR1 MGHRA, CDR2 YSYEKL. Study-level results: Researchers found peak circulating GvH clone levels linked to early post-transplant HvG declines.

This clone was found a few times. The antigen remains undetermined. The sample has other DNA sequences that encode this CDR3 too. The table came from immunoSEQ multiplex PCR; TCRdb's copy has only in-frame clones and leaves some out. The sample yields 50,000 to 75,000 clones, roughly 90% seen once. The chain uses TRBV4-1 and TRBJ2-2, with unresolved D. The input for sequencing was unstimulated CD8+ T cells sorted from spleen or lymph node cells, taken before transplant. The TCR comes from a human donor who was the organ donor for an intestinal transplant. For the CDR3, the DNA is TGCGCCAGCAGCCACAGTAACACCGGGGAGCTGTTTTTT. Encoded protein: CASSHSNTGELFF.